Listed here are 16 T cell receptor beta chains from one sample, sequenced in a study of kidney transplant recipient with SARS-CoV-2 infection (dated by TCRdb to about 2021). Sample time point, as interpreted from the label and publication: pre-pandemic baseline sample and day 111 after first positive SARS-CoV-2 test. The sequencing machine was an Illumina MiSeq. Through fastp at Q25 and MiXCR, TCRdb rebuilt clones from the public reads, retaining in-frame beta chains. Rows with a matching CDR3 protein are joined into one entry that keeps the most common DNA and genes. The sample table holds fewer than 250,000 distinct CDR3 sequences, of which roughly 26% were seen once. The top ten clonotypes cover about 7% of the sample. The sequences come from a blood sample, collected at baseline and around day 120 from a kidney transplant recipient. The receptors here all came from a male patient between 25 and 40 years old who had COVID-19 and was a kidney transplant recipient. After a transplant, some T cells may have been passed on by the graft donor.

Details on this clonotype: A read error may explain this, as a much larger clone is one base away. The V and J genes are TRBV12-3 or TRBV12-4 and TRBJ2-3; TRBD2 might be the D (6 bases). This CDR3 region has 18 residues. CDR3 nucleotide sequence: TGTGCCAGCAATTTAGGTGTTGTCGGCGGGATGATCACAGATACGCAGTATTTT. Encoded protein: CASNLGVVGGMITDTQYF.

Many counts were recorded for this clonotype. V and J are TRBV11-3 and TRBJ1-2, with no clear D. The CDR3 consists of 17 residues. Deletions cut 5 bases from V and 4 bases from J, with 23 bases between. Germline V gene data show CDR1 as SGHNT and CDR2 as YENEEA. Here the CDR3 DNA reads TGTGCCAGCAGCCACGGGTACGATCTCGGAAAGACCTATGGCTACACCTTC. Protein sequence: CASSHGYDLGKTYGYTF.

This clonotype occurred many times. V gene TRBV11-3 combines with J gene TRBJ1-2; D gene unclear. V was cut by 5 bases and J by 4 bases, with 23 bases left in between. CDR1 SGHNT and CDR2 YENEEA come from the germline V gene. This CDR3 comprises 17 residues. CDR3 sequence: CASSGRLDLGKTYGYTF. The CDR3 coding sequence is TGTGCCAGCAGCGGTAGGCTCGATCTCGGAAAGACCTATGGCTACACCTTC.

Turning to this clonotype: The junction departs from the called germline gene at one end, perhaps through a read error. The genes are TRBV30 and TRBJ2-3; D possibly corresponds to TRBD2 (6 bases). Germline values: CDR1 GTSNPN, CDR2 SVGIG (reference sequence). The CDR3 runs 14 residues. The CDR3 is CAWGVPSDTDTQYF. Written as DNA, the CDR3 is TGTGCCTGGGGTGTCCCTAGCGATACAGATACGCAGTATTTT.

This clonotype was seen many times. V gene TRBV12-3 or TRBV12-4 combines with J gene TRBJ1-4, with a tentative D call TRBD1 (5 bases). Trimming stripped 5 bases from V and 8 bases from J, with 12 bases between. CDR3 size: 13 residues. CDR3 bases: TGTGCCAGCAGTCGGAACGGGGGAGAAAAACTGTTTTTT. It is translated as CASSRNGGEKLFF.

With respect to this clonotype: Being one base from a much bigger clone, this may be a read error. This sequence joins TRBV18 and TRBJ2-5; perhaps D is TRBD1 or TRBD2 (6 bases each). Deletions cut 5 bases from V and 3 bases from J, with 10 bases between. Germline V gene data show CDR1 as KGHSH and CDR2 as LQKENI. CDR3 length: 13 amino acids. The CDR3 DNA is TGTGCCAGCTCAGGGAGGACAGAAGAGACCCAGTACTTC. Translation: CASSGRTEETQYF. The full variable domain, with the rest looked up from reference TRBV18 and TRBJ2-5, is NAGVMQNPRHLVRRRGQEARLRCSPMKGHSHVYWYRQLPEEGLKFMVYLQKENIIDESGMPKERFSAEFPKEGPSILRIQQVVRGDSAAYFCASSGRTEETQYFGPGTRLLVL.

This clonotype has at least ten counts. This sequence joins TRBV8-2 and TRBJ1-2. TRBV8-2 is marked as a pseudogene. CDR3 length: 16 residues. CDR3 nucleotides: TGTGGCAGTAATGAGCATGATAGCCGAAAGACCTATGGCTACACCTTC. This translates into CGSNEHDSRKTYGYTF.

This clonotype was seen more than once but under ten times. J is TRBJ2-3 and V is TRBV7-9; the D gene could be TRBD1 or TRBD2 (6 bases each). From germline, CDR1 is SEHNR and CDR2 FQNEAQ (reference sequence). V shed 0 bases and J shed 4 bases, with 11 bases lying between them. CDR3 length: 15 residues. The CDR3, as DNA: TGTGCCAGCAGCTTAGCCAGGAGGGGGGCAGATACGCAGTATTTT. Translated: CASSLARRGADTQYF. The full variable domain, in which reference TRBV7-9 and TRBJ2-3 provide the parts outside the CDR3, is DTGVSQNPRHKITKRGQNVTFRCDPISEHNRLYWYRQTLGQGPEFLTYFQNEAQLEKSRLLSDRFSAERPKGSFSTLEIQRTEQGDSAMYLCASSLARRGADTQYFGPGTRLTVL.

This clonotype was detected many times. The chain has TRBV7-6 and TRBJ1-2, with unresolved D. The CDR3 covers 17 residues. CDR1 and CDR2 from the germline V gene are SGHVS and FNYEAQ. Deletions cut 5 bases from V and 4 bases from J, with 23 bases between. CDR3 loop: CASSAGNESRKTYGYTF. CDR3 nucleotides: TGTGCCAGCAGCGCAGGTAATGAATCTCGAAAGACCTATGGCTACACCTTC.

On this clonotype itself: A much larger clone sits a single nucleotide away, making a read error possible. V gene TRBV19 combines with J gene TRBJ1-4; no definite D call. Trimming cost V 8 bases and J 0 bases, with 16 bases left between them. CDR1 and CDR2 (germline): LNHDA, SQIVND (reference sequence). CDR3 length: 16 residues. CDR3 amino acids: CASQRRTVATNEKLFF. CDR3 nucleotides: TGTGCCAGTCAGAGGAGAACAGTCGCAACTAATGAAAAACTGTTTTTT.

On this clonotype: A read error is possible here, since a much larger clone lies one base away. CDR3 amino acids: CASSSPKVVRKTYGYAF. The CDR3 DNA sequence: TGTGCCAGCAGCAGTCCAAAGGTCGTTAGAAAGACCTATGGCTACGCCTTC. The chain recombines TRBV16 with TRBJ1-2; D ambiguous. The CDR3 sequence is 17 residues long. Germline V gene data show CDR1 as KGHSY and CDR2 as FQNENV.

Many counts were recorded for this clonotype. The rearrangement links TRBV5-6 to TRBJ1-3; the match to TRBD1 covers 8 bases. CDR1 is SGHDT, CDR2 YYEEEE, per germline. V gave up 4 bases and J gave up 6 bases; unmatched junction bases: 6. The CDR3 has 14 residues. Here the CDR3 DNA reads TGTGCCAGCAGCACGACAGGGGCCAAAAACACCATATATTTT. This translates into CASSTTGAKNTIYF.

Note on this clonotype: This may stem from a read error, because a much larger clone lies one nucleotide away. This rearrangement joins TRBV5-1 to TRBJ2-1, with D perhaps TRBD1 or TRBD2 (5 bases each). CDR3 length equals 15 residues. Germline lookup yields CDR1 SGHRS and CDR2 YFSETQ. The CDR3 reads CAGSLGRVSYNEQFF. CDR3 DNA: TGCGCCGGCAGCTTGGGGCGGGTTTCCTACAATGAGCAGTTCTTC.

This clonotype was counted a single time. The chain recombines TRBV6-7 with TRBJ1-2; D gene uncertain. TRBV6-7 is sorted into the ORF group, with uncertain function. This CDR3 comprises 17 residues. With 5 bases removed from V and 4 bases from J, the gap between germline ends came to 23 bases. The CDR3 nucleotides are TGTGCCAGCAGTCTGGATTTGCGTATTCGAAAGACCTATGGCTACACCTTC. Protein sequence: CASSLDLRIRKTYGYTF.

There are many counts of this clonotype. For the CDR3, the DNA is TGCAGTGCTTCCTGGGGGGGGGTCGGAAACACCATATATTTT. It specifies CSASWGGVGNTIYF. The chain couples TRBV20-1 to TRBJ1-3; D is possibly TRBD1 (5 bases). V gave up 5 bases and J gave up 4 bases, with 15 bases separating them. CDR3 length equals 14 residues. CDR1 and CDR2 from the germline V gene are DFQATT and SNEGSKA (reference sequence).

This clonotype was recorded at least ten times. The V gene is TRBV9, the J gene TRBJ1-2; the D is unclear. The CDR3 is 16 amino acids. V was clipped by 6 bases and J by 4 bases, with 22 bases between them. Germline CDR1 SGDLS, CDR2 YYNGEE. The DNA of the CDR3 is TGTGCCAGCATATGGTGGTACTCAAGAAAGACCTATGGCTACACCTTC. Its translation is CASIWWYSRKTYGYTF.